Only one count was recorded for the clone carrying this TCR beta chain. Its antigen is not known. In the same sample, other DNA sequences code for this CDR3. 60 Vbeta and 13 Jbeta primers were used in PCR. Data came from immunoSEQ multiplex PCR; TCRdb stores just in-frame clones and leaves some out. Here the sample spans around 140,000 clones, approximately 82% being singletons. This entry comes from a study of cytomegalovirus exposure and HLA in healthy donors. Study-wide context: A prior analysis found 117 million unique TCR beta sequences from 150 million to 200 million T cells.

Broader study findings: Confirmation in vitro established that a few CMV-associated chains were specific for CMV antigens.

This TCR was recovered from a woman aged 60-70 years in good health and CMV-seropositive. The source material was PBMCs.

CDR3 in amino acids: CASSEGQNSNQPQHF. The CDR3 DNA is TGTGCCAGCAGTGAGGGACAGAATAGCAATCAGCCCCAGCATTTT. The chain links TRBV6-1 to TRBJ1-5; 7 bases map to TRBD1. V lost 3 bases and J lost 0; bases outside the gene matches: 2. The CDR3 covers 15 residues. Germline V lookup: CDR1 MNHNS, CDR2 SASEGT.